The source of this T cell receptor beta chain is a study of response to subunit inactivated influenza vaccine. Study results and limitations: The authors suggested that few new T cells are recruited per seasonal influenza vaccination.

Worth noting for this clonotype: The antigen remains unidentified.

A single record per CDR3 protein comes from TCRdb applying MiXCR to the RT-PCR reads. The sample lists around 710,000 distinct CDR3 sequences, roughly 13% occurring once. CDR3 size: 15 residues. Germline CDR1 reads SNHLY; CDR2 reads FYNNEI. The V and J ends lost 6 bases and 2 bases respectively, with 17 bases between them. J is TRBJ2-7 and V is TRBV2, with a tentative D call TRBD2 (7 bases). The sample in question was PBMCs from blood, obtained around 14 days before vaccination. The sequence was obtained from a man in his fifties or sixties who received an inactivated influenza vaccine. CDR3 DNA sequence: TGTGCCAGCAGATTGAGTGGGGGGGGCGCCTACGAGCAGTACTTC. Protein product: CASRLSGGGAYEQYF.